These T cell receptor beta chains were read from a single sample in a study of blood T cell repertoires in COVID-19. Clones were read by immunoSEQ multiplex PCR, and TCRdb kept only the in-frame ones, dropping some. The data show around 250,000 clones, 75% to 90% seen once. The sample taken for sequencing was peripheral blood. Every receptor here comes from a woman in her 30s with active or convalescent COVID-19. The CDR3 runs from the conserved cysteine through the conserved F or W.

V	J	CDR3
TRBV15	TRBJ1-6	CATRVTGNNSPLHF
TRBV7-2	TRBJ2-7	CASSIGQAFYEQYF
TRBV5-6	TRBJ1-5	CASSLGRGYDQPQHF
TRBV4-3	TRBJ2-3	CASSQDGAGNTDTQYF
TRBV19	TRBJ2-7	CASSARDSSYEQYF
TRBV5-1	TRBJ1-5	CASSLGQDNQPQHF
TRBV10-3	TRBJ2-2	CAISQPDRGNGELFF
TRBV23-1	TRBJ1-5	CASSQEDRASNQPQHF
TRBV12-3/TRBV12-4	TRBJ1-3	CASREEVGNTIYF
TRBV4-1	TRBJ2-5	CASSQEKPAGGFAETQYF
TRBV19	TRBJ1-2	CASSKRGQDYGYTF
TRBV2	TRBJ2-1	CASTWTGAANEQFF
TRBV7-9	TRBJ2-5	CASSLSTGEETQYF
TRBV6-2/TRBV6-3	TRBJ2-3	CASSYSNLELAGVRYTQYF
TRBV4-2	TRBJ2-5	CASSQRLQGAWETQYF
TRBV9	TRBJ1-2	CASSVGGGSNYGYTF
TRBV7-9	TRBJ1-2	CASSLEAGDGYTF
TRBV6-6	TRBJ2-5	CASRGGQYQETQYF
TRBV10-3	TRBJ1-6	CATGVGVLHF
TRBV19	TRBJ2-7	CASTRDRSSYEQYF
TRBV5-1	TRBJ2-7	CASSSLAGIPYEQYF
TRBV18	TRBJ1-1	CASSLQGEEAFF
TRBV5-5	TRBJ1-1	CASSTTSFEAFF
TRBV15	TRBJ1-2	CATSDGRGDGYTF
TRBV2	TRBJ1-1	CASSDQGPEAFF
TRBV6-5	TRBJ1-1	CASSLKPNTEAFF
TRBV15	TRBJ2-5	CATSRAGGETQYF
TRBV6-1	TRBJ1-1	CASSELGGEAFF
TRBV5-1	TRBJ2-7	CASSLAASGGDISYEQYF
TRBV30	TRBJ2-1	CAWSVLAGYEQFF
TRBV7-2	TRBJ1-2	CASSYTGGPDGYTF